The rows below give T cell receptor beta chains drawn from one sample of a study of blood T cell repertoires in COVID-19. Only in-frame clones appear in the TCRdb table, and some are missing; sequencing was by immunoSEQ multiplex PCR. The sample has approximately 210,000 clones, approximately 82% seen once. The sequenced sample was peripheral blood. These receptors came from a middle-aged woman with acute or convalescent COVID-19. Both conserved end residues are part of each CDR3. Fields, in order: clone size, CDR3 length, D gene, V gene, J gene, CDR3 DNA, CDR3 protein. D genes are given only for firm matches. Clone size is not always given. Where it is, it says once, few, many or a class for expanded clones.

>.|13|.|TRBV2|TRBJ2-1
TGTGCCAGCAGTGAAGGGCCCTACAATGAGCAGTTCTTC
CASSEGPYNEQFF
>once|12|.|TRBV2|TRBJ2-4
TGTGCCAGCAGTGATAGAGTTGATCTTCAGTACTTC
CASSDRVDLQYF
>.|18|.|TRBV5-1|TRBJ2-1
TGCGCCAGCAGCTTGGTTTTGCGGGGCGGAGAAGTCTACAATGAGCAGTTCTTC
CASSLVLRGGEVYNEQFF
>once|15|.|TRBV2|TRBJ1-2
TGTGCCAGCAGTGAAGCGCGACAGATTAACTATGGCTACACCTTC
CASSEARQINYGYTF
>.|19|.|TRBV6-6|TRBJ1-3
TGTGCCAGCAGTCAGAGATTCACGCAGGGCAGGATCTCTGGAAACACCATATATTTT
CASSQRFTQGRISGNTIYF
>.|16|TRBD2|TRBV30|TRBJ2-3
TGTGCCTGGGATAGGGATAGCGGGAGGGCCTCGGATACGCAGTATTTT
CAWDRDSGRASDTQYF
>.|16|TRBD2|TRBV2|TRBJ2-1
TGTGCCAGCAGCCTATTAGGACTAGCGGGAGCCAATGAGCAGTTCTTC
CASSLLGLAGANEQFF
>.|16|TRBD2|TRBV7-6|TRBJ2-1
TGTGCCAGTTCCAAAACCGACGGCGGGAGGGGCAATGAGCAGTTCTTC
CASSKTDGGRGNEQFF
>.|15|.|TRBV5-5|TRBJ2-7
TGTGCCAGCAGCGCAAACGACCGACAGCCCGTCGAGCAGTACTTC
CASSANDRQPVEQYF
>.|13|.|TRBV27|TRBJ2-7
TGTGCCAGCAGTTGGGGCGGATCCTACGAGCAGTACTTC
CASSWGGSYEQYF
>.|16|TRBD1|TRBV6-5|TRBJ1-2
TGTGCCAGCAGTTACTCGTCGTGGGACAGGGAATATGGCTACACCTTC
CASSYSSWDREYGYTF
>.|17|.|TRBV28|TRBJ2-6
TGTGCCAGCAGTTTATCATCGGGGAGCTCTGGGGCCAACGTCCTGACTTTC
CASSLSSGSSGANVLTF
>.|17|TRBD1|TRBV30|TRBJ1-1
TGTGCCTGGAGTCCCCACCACAGGGGGTATGAGAACACTGAAGCTTTCTTT
CAWSPHHRGYENTEAFF
>.|15|TRBD1|TRBV4-3|TRBJ2-5
TGCGCCAGCAGCCAAGAGTACAGGGGGCGGGAGACCCAGTACTTC
CASSQEYRGRETQYF
>.|15|.|TRBV7-8|TRBJ1-2
TGTGCCAGCAGCCAAAAGGTTGGGGCTAACGACGGCTACACCTTC
CASSQKVGANDGYTF
>.|14|TRBD1|TRBV6-5|TRBJ1-2
TGTGCCAGCAGTTGGCAACAGGGGGCGCGGGGCTACACCTTC
CASSWQQGARGYTF
>.|17|TRBD2|TRBV27|TRBJ2-1
TGTGCCAGCAGTTTCTACACTAGCGGGATTAGCTACAATGAGCAGTTCTTC
CASSFYTSGISYNEQFF